The entry that follows covers one T cell receptor (beta chain) sequence. Its antigen is currently unknown. TCRdb itself ran the 5' RACE reads through MiXCR, one entry per CDR3 protein. Found here are roughly 240,000 distinct CDR3 sequences, approximately 7% of them singletons; the top ten hold roughly 3.9%. This record comes from a study of identical twins. Regarding the study as a whole: Among out-of-frame alpha sequences shared by twins, low generation probability occurred in excess.

These data were likewise used in another study, on yellow fever vaccine responses in identical twins.

This TCR was sampled from a woman aged 18 to 35 in good health. Material: memory (CD45RO+) T cells sorted from blood.

CDR3 sequence: CASSFRGNQQPQHF. In DNA form, the CDR3 reads TGTGCCAGCAGTTTTCGGGGAAACCAACAGCCCCAGCATTTT. This chain joins TRBV27 and TRBJ1-5; D not certain. CDR3 length: 14 amino acids. Trimming took 3 bases from V and 7 from J, leaving 13 bases between them. Germline CDR1 MNHEY, CDR2 SMNVEV (reference sequence).